The 23 T cell receptor beta chains below all came from one sample that was sequenced in a study of Ad26.COV2.S vaccination and SARS-CoV-2 variants. Treatment in this sample: 19 received Ad26.COV2.S at low or high dose, single or two shots; several received placebo; per-sample allocation not given. The study sampled participants on day 63 after the first vaccine or placebo injection. Data came from immunoSEQ multiplex PCR; TCRdb stores just in-frame clones and leaves some out. The sample contains roughly 410,000 clones, about 80% of which appear only once. Sequences were derived from peripheral blood, sampled in a trial of Ad26.COV2.S vaccine versus placebo. The receptors originated from a person between 18 and 65 years old who received the Ad26.COV2.S COVID-19 vaccine or a placebo.

The CDR3 DNA is TGTGCCAGTAGTCCTCGACAGGGGACCACAGATACGCAGTATTTT. As protein: CASSPRQGTTDTQYF. This rearrangement joins TRBV19 to TRBJ2-3, with 8 nucleotides matching TRBD1. The J segment lost 2 bases and the V segment lost 5 bases, leaving 6 bases of the junction unmatched. Per germline, CDR1 LNHDA and CDR2 SQIVND (reference sequence). The CDR3 is 15 residues long. Full variable domain (outside the CDR3, taken from reference TRBV19 and TRBJ2-3): DGGITQSPKYLFRKEGQNVTLSCEQNLNHDAMYWYRQDPGQGLRLIYYSQIVNDFQKGDIAEGYSVSREKKESFPLTVTSAQKNPTAFYLCASSPRQGTTDTQYFGPGTRLTVL.

This chain joins TRBV6-6 and TRBJ1-4; D gene unclear. Germline lookup yields CDR1 MNHNY and CDR2 SVGAGI (reference sequence). This CDR3 has 13 residues. Trimming left V 5 bases short and J 11 bases short, with 15 bases between. The CDR3 DNA reads as TGTGCCAGCAGTCAAACAGAACCAGGCAAACTGTTTTTT. This gives the protein CASSQTEPGKLFF.

The chain has TRBV4-1 and TRBJ2-7; maybe TRBD1 (5 bases). The ends were cut back, 0 bases at V and 1 base at J, with 13 bases in the middle. CDR3 length: 16 amino acids. The V gene's germline CDR1 is MGHRA and CDR2 YSYEKL. The CDR3 DNA is TGCGCCAGCAGCCAAGAGGGGCTTCTGGGTTCCTACGAGCAGTACTTC. The encoded protein is CASSQEGLLGSYEQYF.

The V gene is TRBV6-5, the J gene TRBJ1-2; D possibly corresponds to TRBD1 (6 bases). Germline V gives CDR1 MNHEY, CDR2 SVGAGI. The CDR3 is 11 residues long. The V and J ends lost 6 bases and 10 bases respectively, with 12 bases between them. The CDR3 DNA sequence: TGTGCCAGCAGGGCACAGGGTACCTACACCTTC. Translated, it gives CASRAQGTYTF.

This clone appeared once. The chain joins TRBV19 to TRBJ1-6; D ambiguous. V gave up 6 bases and J gave up 5 bases, with 14 bases separating them. Germline-derived CDR1 and CDR2 are LNHDA and SQIVND (reference sequence). There are 15 residues in the CDR3. The CDR3 DNA reads as TGTGCCAGTAGCGGCGGGATCCCTAATAATTCACCCCTCCACTTT. Protein: CASSGGIPNNSPLHF.

This clone was counted a single time. The V call is TRBV11-3, the J call TRBJ2-3; TRBD1 matches 7 bases. This CDR3 spans 15 amino acids. Germline V gene sequence: CDR1 SGHNT, CDR2 YENEEA. V was clipped by 1 base and J by 2 bases; unmatched bases: 3. As DNA, the CDR3 is TGTGCCAGCAGCTTAGCCAGGGGGTCCACAGATACGCAGTATTTT. Amino acid sequence: CASSLARGSTDTQYF.

In nucleotides, the CDR3 is TGTGCCAGTAGTAGAGGGGGTTTGGATCAGCCCCAGCATTTT. It codes for CASSRGGLDQPQHF. This chain joins TRBV19 and TRBJ1-5, with D possibly being TRBD1 (6 bases). The CDR3 has 14 amino acids. Trimming removed 4 bases from V and 5 bases from J, with 12 bases in between. Germline V gene lookup returns CDR1 LNHDA and CDR2 SQIVND (reference sequence). Looking up the rest from reference TRBV19 and TRBJ1-5 gives the full variable domain: DGGITQSPKYLFRKEGQNVTLSCEQNLNHDAMYWYRQDPGQGLRLIYYSQIVNDFQKGDIAEGYSVSREKKESFPLTVTSAQKNPTAFYLCASSRGGLDQPQHFGDGTRLSIL.

A few counts support this clone. The chain carries TRBV7-8 and TRBJ1-6; D perhaps matches TRBD1 (5 bases). Trimming shortened V by 2 bases and J by 7 bases, and 9 bases separated the two germline ends. Germline-derived CDR1 and CDR2 are SGHVS and FQNEAQ. The CDR3 totals 14 residues. The chain's CDR3 is CASSLRRGNSPLHF. The CDR3 DNA follows: TGTGCCAGCAGCTTACGAAGGGGCAATTCACCCCTCCACTTT.

The chain carries TRBV29-1 and TRBJ1-3; D not resolved. Germline V gene sequence: CDR1 SQVTM, CDR2 ANQGSEA. V was trimmed by 7 bases and J by 4 bases, leaving 8 bases between them. The CDR3 length is 11 residues. For the CDR3, the DNA is TGCAGCGCATTTCAAGGAAACACCATATATTTT. Its protein product is CSAFQGNTIYF. Using reference TRBV29-1 and TRBJ1-3 for the parts outside the CDR3, the full variable domain is SAVISQKPSRDICQRGTSLTIQCQVDSQVTMMFWYRQQPGQSLTLIATANQGSEATYESGFVIDKFPISRPNLTFSTLTVSNMSPEDSSIYLCSAFQGNTIYFGEGSWLTVV.

This clone was seen just once. The chain recombines TRBV27 with TRBJ2-1, with 8 bases that match TRBD1. The CDR3 covers 15 residues. Trimming at V came to 5 bases and at J to 7 bases, leaving 10 bases not matched to a gene. CDR1 is MNHEY, CDR2 SMNVEV, per germline (reference sequence). DNA of the CDR3: TGTGCCAGCAGTGGGCTGACAGGGGTGAGGAATGAGCAGTTCTTC. This translates into CASSGLTGVRNEQFF.

This chain connects TRBV9 to TRBJ1-1; D is possibly TRBD1 (5 bases). The germline V and J ends were trimmed by 0 bases and 10 bases, with 13 bases remaining between them. There are 13 residues in the CDR3. CDR1 is SGDLS, CDR2 YYNGEE, per germline. CDR3 protein: CASSVEAGVGAFF. The CDR3 region has the DNA TGTGCCAGCAGCGTAGAAGCGGGGGTAGGAGCTTTCTTT.

The chain uses TRBV5-6 and TRBJ2-7, with D tentatively TRBD1 (6 bases). This CDR3 is built from 16 residues. With 0 bases removed from V and 5 bases from J, the gap between germline ends came to 18 bases. Germline CDR1 reads SGHDT; CDR2 reads YYEEEE. The CDR3 loop is CASSLGAVGASNEQYF. In DNA, the CDR3 is TGTGCCAGCAGCTTGGGAGCAGTGGGGGCTTCCAACGAGCAGTACTTC.

This clone appeared once. V usage is TRBV19 and J usage is TRBJ1-2; D is unresolved. Trimming left V 5 bases short and J 7 bases short, with 14 bases between. The CDR3 consists of 13 residues. Germline loops: CDR1 LNHDA, CDR2 SQIVND (reference sequence). The CDR3 DNA follows: TGTGCCAGTAGTTCGTTTCTGACCCGTGGCTACACCTTC. It codes for CASSSFLTRGYTF.

This chain uses TRBV7-9 with TRBJ1-1; a possible D gene is TRBD1 (5 bases). The CDR3 totals 15 residues. Germline values: CDR1 SEHNR, CDR2 FQNEAQ (reference sequence). V gave up 1 base and J gave up 1 base, with 10 bases separating them. This CDR3 is CASSLEARANTEAFF. CDR3 sequence (DNA): TGTGCCAGCAGCTTAGAGGCCAGGGCGAACACTGAAGCTTTCTTT.

This clone was observed a single time. The chain recombines TRBV11-3 with TRBJ1-3; D remains ambiguous. Germline V gives CDR1 SGHNT, CDR2 YENEEA. CDR3 length equals 16 residues. V was trimmed by 1 base and J by 3 bases, leaving 13 bases between them. The CDR3 protein is CASSLGAAEIGNTIYF. CDR3 nucleotide sequence: TGTGCCAGCAGCTTAGGGGCAGCCGAGATTGGAAACACCATATATTTT.

The J gene is TRBJ1-5, the V gene TRBV2, with D possibly matching TRBD1 (5 bases). CDR3 length: 13 amino acids. CDR1 and CDR2 (germline): SNHLY, FYNNEI. V was cut by 5 bases and J by 8 bases, with 13 bases left in between. DNA of the CDR3: TGTGCCAGCAGTCTTAGGAGGACAAAGCCCCAGCATTTT. Amino acids: CASSLRRTKPQHF.

In DNA form, the CDR3 reads TGCGCCAGCAAGGTTAACGGACAGGCTGGGGGATCACCCCTCCACTTT. Translated, it gives CASKVNGQAGGSPLHF. The rearrangement links TRBV5-1 to TRBJ1-6, with TRBD1 matching over 7 bases. Germline CDR1 is SGHRS and CDR2 is YFSETQ. The V and J ends lost 6 bases and 10 bases, in that order; junction bases with no gene match: 16. There are 16 residues in the CDR3.

V is TRBV15 and J is TRBJ1-2; tentative D call: TRBD1 (5 bases). V lost 1 base and J lost 4, with 7 bases in between. Germline V gene data show CDR1 as LNHNV and CDR2 as YYDKDF (reference sequence). The length of the CDR3 is 13 residues. The CDR3 is CATSRGQPYGYTF. The CDR3 DNA sequence: TGTGCCACCAGCAGAGGACAGCCCTATGGCTACACCTTC.

J is TRBJ1-2 and V is TRBV18; D not certain. Germline-derived CDR1 and CDR2 are KGHSH and LQKENI. This CDR3 region has 16 residues. Trimming cost V 0 bases and J 4 bases, with 15 bases left between them. CDR3 DNA sequence: TGTGCCAGCTCACCACCGGGCCAACGGCGGCTCTATGGCTACACCTTC. It yields the protein CASSPPGQRRLYGYTF.

This chain joins TRBV9 and TRBJ2-7, with D tentatively TRBD1 or TRBD2 (6 bases each). Trimming stripped 0 bases from V and 2 bases from J, with 15 bases between. Germline V gene lookup returns CDR1 SGDLS and CDR2 YYNGEE. The CDR3 sequence is 16 residues long. The CDR3 protein is CASSVGSRGLPYEQYF. Here the CDR3 DNA reads TGTGCCAGCAGCGTAGGTAGCCGGGGGCTACCCTACGAGCAGTACTTC.

The J gene is TRBJ1-4, the V gene TRBV11-2; D is unresolved. Germline-derived CDR1 and CDR2 are SGHAT and FQNNGV. This CDR3 comprises 11 residues. V dropped 8 bases and J dropped 7 bases, with 8 bases sitting between them. The CDR3, as DNA: TGTGCCAGCGGTAGCGGTGAAAAACTGTTTTTT. It specifies CASGSGEKLFF.

The V gene is TRBV4-2, the J gene TRBJ2-6, with a tentative D call TRBD2 (6 bases). With 4 bases removed from V and 1 base from J, the gap between germline ends came to 8 bases. In germline, CDR1 is LGHNA, CDR2 YNFKEQ. CDR3 length equals 15 residues. The CDR3 sequence: CASSPGRSGANVLTF. CDR3 sequence (DNA): TGTGCCAGCAGCCCGGGGAGGTCTGGGGCCAACGTCCTGACTTTC.

This clone was seen only once. This chain links TRBV12-3 or TRBV12-4 with TRBJ2-5; TRBD1 agrees at 7 bases. CDR3 length: 13 residues. V lost 7 bases to trimming and J lost 5 bases; unmatched junction nucleotides: 7. The CDR3 region has the DNA TGTGCCAGCAACCGGGACAGCAGGGAGACCCAGTACTTC. Protein product: CASNRDSRETQYF.